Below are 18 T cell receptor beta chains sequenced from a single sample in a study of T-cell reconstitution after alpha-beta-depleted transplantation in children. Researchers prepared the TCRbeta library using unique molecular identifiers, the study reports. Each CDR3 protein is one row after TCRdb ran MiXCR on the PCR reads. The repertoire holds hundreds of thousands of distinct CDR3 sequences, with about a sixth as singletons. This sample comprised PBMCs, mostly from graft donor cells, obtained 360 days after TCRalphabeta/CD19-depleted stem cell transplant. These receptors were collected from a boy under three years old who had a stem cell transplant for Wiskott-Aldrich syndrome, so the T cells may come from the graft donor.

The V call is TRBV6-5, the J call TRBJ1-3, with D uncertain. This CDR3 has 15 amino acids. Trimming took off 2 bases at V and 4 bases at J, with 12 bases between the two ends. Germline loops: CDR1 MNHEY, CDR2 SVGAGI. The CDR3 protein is CASSYGVGFGNTIYF. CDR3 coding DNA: TGTGCCAGCAGTTACGGGGTGGGGTTCGGAAACACCATATATTTT.

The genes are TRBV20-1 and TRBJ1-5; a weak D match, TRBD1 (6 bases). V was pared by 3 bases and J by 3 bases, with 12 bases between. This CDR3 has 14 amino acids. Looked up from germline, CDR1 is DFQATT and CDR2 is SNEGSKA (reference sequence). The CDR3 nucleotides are TGCAGTGCTAGTGCCGGGACACCCAATCAGCCCCAGCATTTT. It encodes CSASAGTPNQPQHF.

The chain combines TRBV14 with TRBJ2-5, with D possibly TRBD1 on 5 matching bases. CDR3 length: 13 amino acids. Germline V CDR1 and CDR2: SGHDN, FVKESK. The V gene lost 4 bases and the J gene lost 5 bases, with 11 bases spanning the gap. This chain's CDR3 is CASSPGHWETQYF. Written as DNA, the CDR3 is TGTGCCAGCAGCCCAGGGCATTGGGAGACCCAGTACTTC. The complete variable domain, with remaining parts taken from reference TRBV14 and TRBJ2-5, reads EAGVTQFPSHSVIEKGQTVTLRCDPISGHDNLYWYRRVMGKEIKFLLHFVKESKQDESGMPNNRFLAERTGGTYSTLKVQPAELEDSGVYFCASSPGHWETQYFGPGTRLLVL.

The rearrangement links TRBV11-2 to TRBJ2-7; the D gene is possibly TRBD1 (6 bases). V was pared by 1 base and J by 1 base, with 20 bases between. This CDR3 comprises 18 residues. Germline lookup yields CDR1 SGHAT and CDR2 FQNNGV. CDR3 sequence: CASSLVKGRTGWSYEQYF. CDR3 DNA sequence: TGTGCCAGCAGCTTAGTAAAGGGGCGCACAGGGTGGTCCTACGAGCAGTACTTC.

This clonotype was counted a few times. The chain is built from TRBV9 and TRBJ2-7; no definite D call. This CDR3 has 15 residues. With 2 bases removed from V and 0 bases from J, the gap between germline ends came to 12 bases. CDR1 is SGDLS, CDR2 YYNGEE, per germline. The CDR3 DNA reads TGTGCCAGCAGCGTCCCAAGTAAACGCTCCTACGAGCAGTACTTC. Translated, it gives CASSVPSKRSYEQYF.

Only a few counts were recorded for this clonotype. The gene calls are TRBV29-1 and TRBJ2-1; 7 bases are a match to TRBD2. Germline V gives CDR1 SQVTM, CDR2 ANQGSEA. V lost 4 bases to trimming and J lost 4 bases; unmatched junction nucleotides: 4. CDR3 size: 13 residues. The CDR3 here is CSVGGSGYNEQFF. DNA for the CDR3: TGCAGCGTTGGCGGGAGTGGGTACAATGAGCAGTTCTTC.

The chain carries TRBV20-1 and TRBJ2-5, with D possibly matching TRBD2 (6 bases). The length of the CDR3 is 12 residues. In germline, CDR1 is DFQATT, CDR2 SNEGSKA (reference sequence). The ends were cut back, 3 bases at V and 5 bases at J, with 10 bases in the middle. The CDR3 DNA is TGCAGTGCTAGCACGGGGGTGGAGACCCAGTACTTC. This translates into CSASTGVETQYF.

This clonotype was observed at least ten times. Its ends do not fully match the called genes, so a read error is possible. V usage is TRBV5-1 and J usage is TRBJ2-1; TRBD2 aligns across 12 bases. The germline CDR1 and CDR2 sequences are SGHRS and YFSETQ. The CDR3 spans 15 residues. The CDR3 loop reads CASSPGLAGYNEQFF. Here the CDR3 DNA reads TGTGCCAGCAGTCCGGGACTAGCGGGTTACAATGAGCAGTTCTTC.

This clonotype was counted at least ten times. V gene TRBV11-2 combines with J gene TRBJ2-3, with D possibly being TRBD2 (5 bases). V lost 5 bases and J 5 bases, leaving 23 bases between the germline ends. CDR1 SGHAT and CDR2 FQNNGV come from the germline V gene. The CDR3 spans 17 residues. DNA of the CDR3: TGTGCCAGCAGCGCCATTCTCCTAGCCCCGATTGAAGATACGCAGTATTTT. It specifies CASSAILLAPIEDTQYF. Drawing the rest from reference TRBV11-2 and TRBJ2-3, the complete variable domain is EAGVAQSPRYKIIEKRQSVAFWCNPISGHATLYWYQQILGQGPKLLIQFQNNGVVDDSQLPKDRFSAERLKGVDSTLKIQPAKLEDSAVYLCASSAILLAPIEDTQYFGPGTRLTVL.

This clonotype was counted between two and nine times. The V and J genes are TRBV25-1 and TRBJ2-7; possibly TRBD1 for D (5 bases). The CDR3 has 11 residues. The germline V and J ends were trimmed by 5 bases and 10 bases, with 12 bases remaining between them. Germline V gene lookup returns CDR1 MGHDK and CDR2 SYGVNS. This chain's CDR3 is CASSLGHAQYF. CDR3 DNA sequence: TGTGCCAGCAGTTTAGGACACGCCCAGTACTTC.

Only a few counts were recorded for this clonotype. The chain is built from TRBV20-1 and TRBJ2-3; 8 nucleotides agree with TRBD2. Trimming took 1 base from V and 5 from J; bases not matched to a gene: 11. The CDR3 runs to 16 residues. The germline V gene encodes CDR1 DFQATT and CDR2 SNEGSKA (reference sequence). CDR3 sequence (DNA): TGCAGTGCTAGAGGCCTAGCGGGCCTCAGGGAAGATACGCAGTATTTT. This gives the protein CSARGLAGLREDTQYF.

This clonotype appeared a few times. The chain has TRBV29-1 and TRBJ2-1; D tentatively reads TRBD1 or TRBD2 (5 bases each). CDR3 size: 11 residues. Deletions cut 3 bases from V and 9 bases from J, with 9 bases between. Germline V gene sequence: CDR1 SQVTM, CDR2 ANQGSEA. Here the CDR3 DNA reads TGCAGCGTTGAGGGGGTAGGTGAGCAGTTCTTC. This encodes CSVEGVGEQFF.

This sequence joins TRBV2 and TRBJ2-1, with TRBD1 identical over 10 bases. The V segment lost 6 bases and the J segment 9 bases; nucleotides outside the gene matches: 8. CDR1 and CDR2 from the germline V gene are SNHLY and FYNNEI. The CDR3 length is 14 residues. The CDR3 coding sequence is TGTGCCAGCAGCGCCCGGACAGGGGGGAGTGAGCAGTTCTTC. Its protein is CASSARTGGSEQFF.

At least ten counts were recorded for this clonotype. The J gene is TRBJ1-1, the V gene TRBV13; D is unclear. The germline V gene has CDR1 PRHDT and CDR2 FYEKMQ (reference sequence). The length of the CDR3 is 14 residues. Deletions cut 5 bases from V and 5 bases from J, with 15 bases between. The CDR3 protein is CASSPKMGWTEAFF. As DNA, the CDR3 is TGTGCCAGCAGCCCCAAGATGGGGTGGACTGAAGCTTTCTTT.

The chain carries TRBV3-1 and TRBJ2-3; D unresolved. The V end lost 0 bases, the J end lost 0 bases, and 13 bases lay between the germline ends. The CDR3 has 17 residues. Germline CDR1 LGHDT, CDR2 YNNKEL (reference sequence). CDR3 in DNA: TGTGCCAGCAGCCAAGAGGGGAAGTTTACTAGCACAGATACGCAGTATTTT. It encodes CASSQEGKFTSTDTQYF.

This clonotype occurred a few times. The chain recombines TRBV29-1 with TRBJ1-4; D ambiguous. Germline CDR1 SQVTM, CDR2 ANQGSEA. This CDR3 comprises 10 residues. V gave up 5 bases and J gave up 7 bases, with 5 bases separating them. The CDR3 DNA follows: TGCAGCGTTCGTACTGAAAAACTGTTTTTT. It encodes CSVRTEKLFF. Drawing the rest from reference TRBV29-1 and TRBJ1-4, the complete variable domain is SAVISQKPSRDICQRGTSLTIQCQVDSQVTMMFWYRQQPGQSLTLIATANQGSEATYESGFVIDKFPISRPNLTFSTLTVSNMSPEDSSIYLCSVRTEKLFFGSGTQLSVL.

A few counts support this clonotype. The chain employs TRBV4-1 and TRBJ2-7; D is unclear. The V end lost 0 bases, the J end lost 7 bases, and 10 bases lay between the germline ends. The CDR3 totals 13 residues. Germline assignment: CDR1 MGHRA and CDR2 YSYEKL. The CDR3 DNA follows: TGCGCCAGCAGCCAAGAGCCCCATTGGGAGCAGTACTTC. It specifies CASSQEPHWEQYF.

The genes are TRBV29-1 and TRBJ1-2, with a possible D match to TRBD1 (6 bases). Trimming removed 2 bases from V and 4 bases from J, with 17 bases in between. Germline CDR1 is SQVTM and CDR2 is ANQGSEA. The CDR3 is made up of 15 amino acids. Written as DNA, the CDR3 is TGCAGCGTTGAAAGAGGAACAGGGAGGGCCTATGGCTACACCTTC. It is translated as CSVERGTGRAYGYTF.